Each of the 32 T cell receptor beta chains below was sequenced from the same sample in a study of shared clonotypes between healthy human individuals. Using immunoSEQ multiplex PCR, the repertoire was profiled, and TCRdb retains in-frame clones only, with some absent. The sample carries some 740,000 clones, 80% to 95% recorded once. Naive CD8 isolation took CD45RO-negative cells positively selected for CCR7 and excluded terminally differentiated effector memory CD45RA+ cells. Sequencing input: naive CD8+ T cells sorted from blood. These receptors all come from a man aged 25 to 40 in good health.

In this sample, this clone turned up once. The chain links TRBV21-1 to TRBJ1-1. TRBV21-1 corresponds to a pseudogene. This CDR3 comprises 19 residues. For the CDR3, the DNA is TGTGCCAGCAGCAATCCCTCTCGGGTGAACACCTCTATGAACACTGAAGCTTTCTTT. Its translation: CASSNPSRVNTSMNTEAFF.

J is TRBJ1-1 and V is TRBV7-6; D call uncertain. This CDR3 contains 15 residues. The V and J ends lost 5 bases and 5 bases respectively, with 18 bases between them. The germline gives CDR1 SGHVS, CDR2 FNYEAQ. The CDR3 bases are TGTGCCAGCAGCCCAGGACTCTCTCCGGTAACTGAAGCTTTCTTT. This sequence encodes CASSPGLSPVTEAFF.

V gene TRBV9 combines with J gene TRBJ2-6, with D maybe TRBD1 (6 bases). The V end lost 5 bases, the J end lost 0 bases, and 12 bases lay between the germline ends. CDR1 is SGDLS and CDR2 is YYNGEE in the germline V gene. The CDR3 covers 16 residues. The CDR3 DNA reads as TGTGCCAGCAGTCCGGGACATCACTCTGGGGCCAACGTCCTGACTTTC. It translates to CASSPGHHSGANVLTF. Combining the CDR3 with reference TRBV9 and TRBJ2-6 gives the whole variable domain DSGVTQTPKHLITATGQRVTLRCSPRSGDLSVYWYQQSLDQGLQFLIQYYNGEERAKGNILERFSAQQFPDLHSELNLSSLELGDSALYFCASSPGHHSGANVLTFGAGSRLTVL.

The chain is built from TRBV18 and TRBJ2-1, with a weak D call TRBD2 (6 bases). The CDR3 has 11 residues. The V end was cut by 4 bases, the J end by 8 bases, with 6 bases between. In germline, CDR1 is KGHSH, CDR2 LQKENI. CDR3 sequence: CASSRDYEQFF. The CDR3 nucleotides read TGTGCCAGCTCACGGGACTATGAGCAGTTCTTC.

This rearrangement joins TRBV29-1 to TRBJ2-1; 10 bases fit TRBD1. This CDR3 region has 15 residues. Unmatched junction bases numbered 3, after V lost 4 bases and J lost 0 bases. Germline V gene data show CDR1 as SQVTM and CDR2 as ANQGSEA. The CDR3 loop reads CSVGTGGGSYNEQFF. CDR3 DNA sequence: TGCAGCGTTGGGACAGGGGGAGGCTCCTACAATGAGCAGTTCTTC.

This clone was detected once. Sequence at one end of the junction differs from germline and may be a read error. V and J are TRBV7-2 and TRBJ1-5; possible D gene TRBD1, 6 bases. CDR1 SGHTA and CDR2 FQGNSA come from the germline V gene. This CDR3 comprises 15 residues. The DNA of the CDR3 is TGTGCCAGCAGCTTAGACGACAGGCCCAATGAGCCCCAGCATTTT. It encodes CASSLDDRPNEPQHF.

The chain recombines TRBV7-9 with TRBJ1-3; 7 nucleotides agree with TRBD1. The V gene's germline CDR1 is SEHNR and CDR2 FQNEAQ (reference sequence). This CDR3 is 17 amino acids long. Trimming removed 5 bases from V and 2 bases from J; junction bases left unmatched: 12. In DNA form, the CDR3 reads TGTGCCAGCAGCCTCACCCCTCAGGGGACAGCTGGAAACACCATATATTTT. This encodes CASSLTPQGTAGNTIYF.

In this sample, this clone turned up a few times. This chain links TRBV27 with TRBJ1-2; 7 bases map to TRBD1. The CDR3 is 14 residues long. The ends lost 6 bases at V and 2 bases at J; junction bases unmatched: 6. Germline loops: CDR1 MNHEY, CDR2 SMNVEV (reference sequence). The CDR3 region has the DNA TGTGCCAGCAGGACAGGGATGGCGAACTATGGCTACACCTTC. This translates into CASRTGMANYGYTF.

CDR3 amino acids: CASSYGASGNTIYF. CDR3 DNA sequence: TGTGCCAGCAGTTACGGTGCCAGTGGAAACACCATATATTTT. The chain has TRBV6-5 and TRBJ1-3; D not certain. V dropped 2 bases and J dropped 3 bases, with 8 bases sitting between them. The germline V gene encodes CDR1 MNHEY and CDR2 SVGAGI. The CDR3 consists of 14 residues.

The table lists this clone with a count of one. The chain joins TRBV23-1 to TRBJ1-1, with D unclear. TRBV23-1 is treated as an ORF (open reading frame) with a function not yet certain. Deletions cut 7 bases from V and 8 bases from J, with 11 bases between. The CDR3 is made up of 11 amino acids. The CDR3 DNA reads TGCGCCAGCACGATTCGAACCGAAGCTTTCTTT. Translated, it gives CASTIRTEAFF.

The CDR3, as DNA: TGTGCCAGCAGTTTATTGGCGTTCACAGATACGCAGTATTTT. Translating it yields CASSLLAFTDTQYF. This rearrangement joins TRBV27 to TRBJ2-3, with D uncertain. This CDR3 is built from 14 residues. The germline gives CDR1 MNHEY, CDR2 SMNVEV (reference sequence). V lost 1 base and J 2 bases, leaving 7 bases between the germline ends.

The chain uses TRBV5-6 and TRBJ2-1; 7 nucleotides align to TRBD1. Germline trimming cut 4 bases from V and 2 bases from J; bases unmatched to any gene: 12. Germline loops: CDR1 SGHDT, CDR2 YYEEEE. This CDR3 region has 17 residues. The CDR3 DNA reads TGTGCCAGCAGCCCCATCCGGGACAGCCCGCCCTACAATGAGCAGTTCTTC. Its translation is CASSPIRDSPPYNEQFF.

The chain uses TRBV9 and TRBJ2-3, with 10 bases that match TRBD2. The CDR3 runs 16 residues. Germline CDR1 and CDR2: SGDLS and YYNGEE. V was pared by 3 bases and J by 4 bases, with 8 bases of the junction left unmatched. CDR3 sequence reads: CASSDPSGSKADTQYF. DNA of the CDR3: TGTGCCAGCAGCGATCCTAGCGGGAGTAAGGCAGATACGCAGTATTTT.

The chain joins TRBV11-1 to TRBJ2-7; 7 nucleotides align to TRBD2. The CDR3 runs 14 residues. Germline V gene sequence: CDR1 SGHAT, CDR2 FQDESV (reference sequence). With V trimmed by 4 bases and J by 3 bases, 6 bases remained unmatched. The CDR3: CASSSGGTRYEQYF. The CDR3 nucleotides are TGTGCCAGCAGCTCCGGGGGGACGCGCTACGAGCAGTACTTC.

This sequence joins TRBV29-1 and TRBJ1-1, with D uncertain. This CDR3 comprises 11 residues. The germline gives CDR1 SQVTM, CDR2 ANQGSEA. V was trimmed by 2 bases and J by 1 base, leaving 2 bases between them. DNA for the CDR3: TGCAGCGTTGAATGGAACACTGAAGCTTTCTTT. This encodes CSVEWNTEAFF. Drawing the rest from reference TRBV29-1 and TRBJ1-1, the complete variable domain is SAVISQKPSRDICQRGTSLTIQCQVDSQVTMMFWYRQQPGQSLTLIATANQGSEATYESGFVIDKFPISRPNLTFSTLTVSNMSPEDSSIYLCSVEWNTEAFFGQGTRLTVV.

The chain combines TRBV7-8 with TRBJ2-1; D may be TRBD2 (6 bases). CDR3 length: 17 amino acids. Germline CDR1 and CDR2: SGHVS and FQNEAQ. With 3 bases removed from V and 0 bases from J, the gap between germline ends came to 15 bases. The CDR3 here is CASSLDYLLSSYNEQFF. CDR3 nucleotide sequence: TGTGCCAGCAGCTTGGACTACCTCCTCAGCTCCTACAATGAGCAGTTCTTC.

The CDR3 bases are TGTGCCACCAGCAGTAACAGTTTTAGCAATCAGCCCCAGCATTTT. Protein sequence: CATSSNSFSNQPQHF. The chain carries TRBV15 and TRBJ1-5; D remains ambiguous. Trimming took 3 bases from V and 0 from J, leaving 9 bases between them. CDR3 length: 15 amino acids. Germline loops: CDR1 LNHNV, CDR2 YYDKDF (reference sequence).

The V gene is TRBV7-9, the J gene TRBJ2-7; D not certain. The assigned J gene may be wrong: the sequence end matches TRBJ2-5 better. The CDR3 sequence is 12 residues long. Germline V gene lookup returns CDR1 SEHNR and CDR2 FQNEAQ (reference sequence). CDR3 amino acids: CASSLGPETQYF. CDR3 nucleotide sequence: TGTGCCAGCAGCTTAGGGCCAGAGACCCAGTACTTC.

This clone was seen a handful of times. The gene calls are TRBV10-3 and TRBJ1-1; D is uncertain. The CDR3 extends over 14 amino acids. The V end was cut by 6 bases, the J end by 0 bases, with 11 bases between. CDR1 is ENHRY and CDR2 is SYGVKD in the germline V gene. The DNA of the CDR3 is TGTGCCATCAGGGGCCCCGGGCTGAACACTGAAGCTTTCTTT. It yields the protein CAIRGPGLNTEAFF.

The chain is built from TRBV6-5 and TRBJ2-2; D possibly corresponds to TRBD1 (6 bases). This CDR3 spans 16 amino acids. Trimming left V 4 bases short and J 4 bases short, with 16 bases between. Germline-derived CDR1 and CDR2 are MNHEY and SVGAGI. This CDR3 reads CASSFMTGYSTGELFF. The CDR3 bases are TGTGCCAGCAGTTTCATGACAGGATACTCCACCGGGGAGCTGTTTTTT.

The V call is TRBV6-6, the J call TRBJ2-3; 7 bases fit TRBD1. The CDR3 runs to 15 residues. Looked up from germline, CDR1 is MNHNY and CDR2 is SVGAGI (reference sequence). The V and J ends lost 7 bases and 1 base, in that order; junction bases with no gene match: 8. Written as DNA, the CDR3 is TGTGCCAGCACCGACGACAGGGACGGCACAGATACGCAGTATTTT. This codes for CASTDDRDGTDTQYF.

A note on this clone: A much bigger clone sits one base away, suggesting this may be a read error. The chain employs TRBV7-9 and TRBJ1-1; D is undetermined. V was clipped by 5 bases and J by 2 bases, with 3 bases between them. CDR3 length equals 11 residues. Germline CDR1 and CDR2: SEHNR and FQNEAQ (reference sequence). The CDR3 region is CASSRNTEAFF. CDR3 nucleotide sequence: TGTGCCAGCAGCCGAAACACTGAAGCTTTCTTT.

The rearrangement uses TRBV23-1 and TRBJ1-2; a weak D match, TRBD1 (6 bases). TRBV23-1 is recorded as an ORF, its role being uncertain. The CDR3 is 18 residues long. Trimming removed 4 bases at V and 2 bases at J, with 23 bases between. The CDR3: CASSPMGTPEGYNYGYTF. CDR3 in DNA: TGCGCCAGCAGTCCGATGGGGACACCGGAAGGATACAACTATGGCTACACCTTC.

The chain carries TRBV7-9 and TRBJ1-1; TRBD1 matches 10 bases. V shed 4 bases, J shed 6 bases, and the junction held 11 bases outside the gene matches. Germline loops: CDR1 SEHNR, CDR2 FQNEAQ (reference sequence). The CDR3 is 16 amino acids. CDR3 residues: CASSSTGTGVSAEAFF. The CDR3 DNA sequence: TGTGCCAGCAGCTCGACCGGGACAGGGGTAAGCGCTGAAGCTTTCTTT.

The chain has TRBV7-2 and TRBJ2-7; 7 nucleotides agree with TRBD2. The germline gives CDR1 SGHTA, CDR2 FQGNSA. This CDR3 region has 15 residues. The V and J ends lost 0 bases and 0 bases, in that order; junction bases with no gene match: 2. The CDR3: CASSLAGLVSYEQYF. CDR3 bases: TGTGCCAGCAGCTTAGCCGGACTAGTCTCCTACGAGCAGTACTTC.

The chain is built from TRBV30 and TRBJ2-2; D is unclear. The CDR3 runs to 13 residues. V shed 0 bases and J shed 9 bases, with 11 bases lying between them. Germline V gene lookup returns CDR1 GTSNPN and CDR2 SVGIG (reference sequence). The CDR3 here is CAWSVFGGRELFF. CDR3 nucleotide sequence: TGTGCCTGGAGTGTCTTTGGTGGCCGGGAGCTGTTTTTT.

This chain links TRBV7-9 with TRBJ2-3; 9 positions match TRBD2. Germline CDR1 is SEHNR and CDR2 is FQNEAQ (reference sequence). The CDR3 covers 15 residues. V shed 8 bases, J shed 5 bases, and the junction held 11 bases outside the gene matches. The CDR3 DNA reads as TGTGCCAGCTTATCCGCGGGGGGGGCTAAAGATACGCAGTATTTT. Translation gives CASLSAGGAKDTQYF.

In nucleotides, the CDR3 is TGTGCCAGCAGCTATAAGGACAGGGGGCTTGCTAGGGAGACCCAGTACTTC. Translating gives CASSYKDRGLARETQYF. V usage is TRBV5-6 and J usage is TRBJ2-5; 11 bases line up with TRBD1. With V trimmed by 3 bases and J by 5 bases, 12 bases remained unmatched. The CDR3 totals 17 residues. CDR1 is SGHDT, CDR2 YYEEEE, per germline.

This chain links TRBV7-9 with TRBJ2-1, with D hard to call. Trimming shortened V by 3 bases and J by 7 bases, and 13 bases separated the two germline ends. There are 14 residues in the CDR3. Looked up from germline, CDR1 is SEHNR and CDR2 is FQNEAQ (reference sequence). CDR3 sequence reads: CASSFLLALNEQFF. The DNA for the CDR3 is TGTGCCAGCAGCTTCCTCCTGGCACTGAATGAGCAGTTCTTC. Based on the CDR3 plus reference TRBV7-9 and TRBJ2-1, the full variable domain is DTGVSQNPRHKITKRGQNVTFRCDPISEHNRLYWYRQTLGQGPEFLTYFQNEAQLEKSRLLSDRFSAERPKGSFSTLEIQRTEQGDSAMYLCASSFLLALNEQFFGPGTRLTVL.

J is TRBJ2-5 and V is TRBV6-6; D uncertain. There are 13 residues in the CDR3. The germline gives CDR1 MNHNY, CDR2 SVGAGI (reference sequence). Trimming removed 2 bases at V and 2 bases at J, with 6 bases between. As DNA, the CDR3 is TGTGCCAGCAGTTACGGTCCACAAGAGACCCAGTACTTC. It codes for CASSYGPQETQYF.

J is TRBJ2-1 and V is TRBV19; D may be TRBD2 (5 bases). The V end was cut by 3 bases, the J end by 9 bases, with 15 bases between. This CDR3 is built from 14 residues. The germline CDR1 and CDR2 sequences are LNHDA and SQIVND (reference sequence). The CDR3 coding sequence is TGTGCCAGTAGTATTAGCCGGGGATTTTTTGAGCAGTTCTTC. Translating gives CASSISRGFFEQFF. The whole variable domain, filled in from reference TRBV19 and TRBJ2-1, reads DGGITQSPKYLFRKEGQNVTLSCEQNLNHDAMYWYRQDPGQGLRLIYYSQIVNDFQKGDIAEGYSVSREKKESFPLTVTSAQKNPTAFYLCASSISRGFFEQFFGPGTRLTVL.

For this clone: This likely comes from a read error, as the CDR3 has no conserved phenylalanine or tryptophan at its end. The limits of the CDR3 on the DNA are not certain, so only TCRdb's listed CDR3 is given. This chain uses TRBV5-1 with TRBJ1-2. The CDR3 numbers 13 amino acids, ends counted. The germline gives CDR1 SGHRS, CDR2 YFSETQ. The CDR3: CASRGGSVRKTYG.